The 31 T cell receptor beta chains below come from one sample, sequenced in a study of T cell changes during pregnancy in multiple sclerosis. Sequencing used immunoSEQ multiplex PCR; TCRdb keeps in-frame clones, though not all of them. This table has tens of thousands of clones, roughly 94% appearing once. Sequencing was performed on peripheral blood, taken before pregnancy. The receptors here all came from a female donor with multiple sclerosis, enrolled in a pregnancy study.

This chain uses TRBV4-1 with TRBJ2-1, with 8 bases matching TRBD2. The germline V gene has CDR1 MGHRA and CDR2 YSYEKL. The V gene end was trimmed by 3 bases and the J gene end by 9 bases; junction bases not matched to a gene: 7. This CDR3 is 14 amino acids long. In nucleotides, the CDR3 is TGCGCCAGCAGCCATATCGGGGGGGCCGCTGAGCAGTTCTTC. Translation: CASSHIGGAAEQFF.

This clone appeared once. The chain recombines TRBV7-9 with TRBJ1-3; a weak D match, TRBD1 (5 bases). CDR1 is SEHNR and CDR2 is FQNEAQ in the germline V gene (reference sequence). The CDR3 has 17 residues. The V end lost 0 bases, the J end lost 3 bases, and 15 bases lay between the germline ends. The CDR3: CASSLAFGQALGNTIYF. CDR3 sequence (DNA): TGTGCCAGCAGCTTAGCCTTTGGACAAGCCCTTGGAAACACCATATATTTT.

A few counts support this clone. The V gene is TRBV7-6, the J gene TRBJ1-4; D call uncertain. Per the germline V gene, CDR1 is SGHVS and CDR2 is FNYEAQ. V lost 4 bases, J lost 8 bases, and 14 bases lay in between. CDR3 length: 14 residues. CDR3 residues: CASSSQRRVEKLFF. CDR3 sequence (DNA): TGTGCCAGCAGCTCCCAAAGGAGGGTGGAAAAACTGTTTTTT.

This clone was detected only a few times. V gene TRBV2 combines with J gene TRBJ1-2; possible D gene TRBD1, 5 bases. From germline, CDR1 is SNHLY and CDR2 FYNNEI. V dropped 5 bases and J dropped 8 bases, with 9 bases sitting between them. The CDR3 has 11 amino acids. The CDR3 DNA reads TGTGCCAGCAGTCAGGGATACGGCTACACCTTC. Protein: CASSQGYGYTF.

The chain carries TRBV6-6 and TRBJ2-2, with D tentatively TRBD1 (6 bases). The CDR3 sequence is 15 residues long. Germline assignment: CDR1 MNHNY and CDR2 SVGAGI (reference sequence). The V and J ends lost 5 bases and 0 bases respectively, with 10 bases between them. The CDR3 nucleotides are TGTGCCAGCAGTGAGGACAGACCGAACACCGGGGAGCTGTTTTTT. Its translation: CASSEDRPNTGELFF.

This sequence joins TRBV5-1 and TRBJ2-5, with D tentatively TRBD2 (7 bases). The CDR3 is made up of 15 amino acids. The V end was cut by 0 bases, the J end by 4 bases, with 13 bases between. Germline assignment: CDR1 SGHRS and CDR2 YFSETQ. For the CDR3, the DNA is TGCGCCAGCAGCTTGGAACTAGGGGGGGGAGAGACCCAGTACTTC. Translated: CASSLELGGGETQYF.

This chain uses TRBV10-3 with TRBJ1-2; D remains unclear. The V gene lost 1 base and the J gene lost 6 bases, with 6 bases spanning the gap. The CDR3 has 12 residues. CDR1 and CDR2 (germline): ENHRY, SYGVKD. The CDR3: CAISEFGDGYTF. The CDR3 DNA follows: TGTGCCATCAGTGAGTTCGGGGATGGCTACACCTTC.

The V call is TRBV25-1, the J call TRBJ2-5; TRBD2 agrees at 10 bases. The trim removed 1 base at V and 5 bases at J, leaving 10 bases unmatched. The CDR3 is 17 residues long. CDR1 is MGHDK, CDR2 SYGVNS, per germline. The CDR3 region is CASSESGLAFYSETQYF. Here the CDR3 DNA reads TGTGCCAGCAGTGAATCGGGACTAGCGTTTTATTCGGAGACCCAGTACTTC.

The CDR3 DNA is TGTGCCAGTAGTATAAGGACAGGGGGCTCTGGGGCCAACGTCCTGACTTTC. Translated: CASSIRTGGSGANVLTF. The chain combines TRBV19 with TRBJ2-6; 10 nucleotides line up with TRBD1. The V and J ends lost 2 bases and 0 bases, in that order; junction bases with no gene match: 1. Germline assignment: CDR1 LNHDA and CDR2 SQIVND (reference sequence). This CDR3 region has 17 residues.

The V and J genes are TRBV7-9 and TRBJ2-5; D not certain. V lost 7 bases to trimming and J lost 4 bases, with 13 bases between them. Germline assignment: CDR1 SEHNR and CDR2 FQNEAQ (reference sequence). The CDR3 covers 13 residues. The CDR3 DNA reads TGTGCCAGCAAAGAGGCTCTCGGAGAGACCCAGTACTTC. It codes for CASKEALGETQYF.

V usage is TRBV21-1 and J usage is TRBJ2-7; the table's D call, TRBD1, has no DNA check behind it. TRBV21-1 is an annotated pseudogene. This CDR3 has 19 residues. Here the CDR3 DNA reads TGTGCCAGCAGCAAAGGGGATCCGGGACAGTATTATCCCGCCTACGAGCAGTACTTC. Residues: CASSKGDPGQYYPAYEQYF.

The genes are TRBV2 and TRBJ2-1, with D unclear. The germline V gene encodes CDR1 SNHLY and CDR2 FYNNEI. The CDR3 sequence is 15 residues long. V lost 3 bases and J lost 2, with 11 bases in between. The CDR3 reads CASSDGGTTYNEQFF. In nucleotides, the CDR3 is TGTGCCAGCAGTGACGGCGGTACCACCTACAATGAGCAGTTCTTC.

J is TRBJ1-2 and V is TRBV20-1; 7 bases line up with TRBD1. Germline trimming cut 6 bases from V and 6 bases from J; bases unmatched to any gene: 4. Germline CDR1 and CDR2: DFQATT and SNEGSKA (reference sequence). This CDR3 spans 11 amino acids. CDR3 DNA sequence: TGCAGTGCCCAGGGGGGAAATGGCTACACCTTC. Translating it yields CSAQGGNGYTF.

This sequence joins TRBV10-3 and TRBJ2-3, with 9 bases lining up with TRBD2. The CDR3 loop spans 15 amino acids. J gave up 6 bases and V 6 bases, and 10 bases lay outside the gene matches. Germline CDR1 ENHRY, CDR2 SYGVKD. The CDR3 nucleotides read TGTGCCATCAGCATCTTAGCGGGGGCCGCGGATACGCAGTATTTT. Protein: CAISILAGAADTQYF.

The chain is built from TRBV27 and TRBJ1-6; possibly TRBD1 for D (5 bases). V dropped 3 bases and J dropped 12 bases, with 18 bases sitting between them. CDR1 and CDR2 from the germline V gene are MNHEY and SMNVEV (reference sequence). This CDR3 comprises 15 residues. In DNA, the CDR3 is TGTGCCAGCAGTTTTCAAGGGGATTCGGTGGGACCCCTCCACTTT. Translating it yields CASSFQGDSVGPLHF.

The chain employs TRBV14 and TRBJ2-7, with TRBD1 as a possible D gene (6 bases). Trimming pared 1 base from V and 4 bases from J, leaving 14 bases between. This CDR3 is built from 15 residues. From germline, CDR1 is SGHDN and CDR2 FVKESK. In DNA form, the CDR3 reads TGTGCCAGCAGCCAAGGGCCGGACAGTTCGTACGAGCAGTACTTC. It translates to CASSQGPDSSYEQYF.

The V call is TRBV13, the J call TRBJ1-6, with 10 bases aligning to TRBD1. There are 15 residues in the CDR3. Looked up from germline, CDR1 is PRHDT and CDR2 is FYEKMQ (reference sequence). V shed 6 bases and J 9 bases; nucleotides not matched to a gene: 8. The CDR3 loop is CASSPSGTGASPLHF. Here the CDR3 DNA reads TGTGCCAGCAGTCCATCGGGGACAGGGGCTTCACCCCTCCACTTT. Using reference TRBV13 and TRBJ1-6 for the parts outside the CDR3, the full variable domain is AAGVIQSPRHLIKEKRETATLKCYPIPRHDTVYWYQQGPGQDPQFLISFYEKMQSDKGSIPDRFSAQQFSDYHSELNMSSLELGDSALYFCASSPSGTGASPLHFGNGTRLTVT.

This chain connects TRBV2 to TRBJ2-5; D ambiguous. The ends were cut back, 4 bases at V and 5 bases at J, with 14 bases in the middle. The CDR3 loop spans 14 amino acids. Germline V gene lookup returns CDR1 SNHLY and CDR2 FYNNEI. The CDR3 bases are TGTGCCAGCAGTGCGGTTTTTGGTTCGGAGACCCAGTACTTC. This sequence encodes CASSAVFGSETQYF.

The chain carries TRBV9 and TRBJ1-2, with a possible D match to TRBD1 (5 bases). The length of the CDR3 is 14 residues. Germline V gene data show CDR1 as SGDLS and CDR2 as YYNGEE. V was cut by 7 bases and J by 4 bases, with 17 bases left in between. Written as DNA, the CDR3 is TGTGCCAGCTCCCCTTGGGGCTTAGTCTATGGCTACACCTTC. It specifies CASSPWGLVYGYTF.

For the CDR3, the DNA is TGTGCCAGTAGTATAGGTTCCCTAGCGGGGGGAATACCCCATACGCAGTATTTT. The encoded protein is CASSIGSLAGGIPHTQYF. J is TRBJ2-3 and V is TRBV19; the match to TRBD2 covers 11 bases. This CDR3 is 18 amino acids long. After removal of 1 base from V and 7 bases from J, the junction contained 13 bases not matched to a gene. Germline assignment: CDR1 LNHDA and CDR2 SQIVND (reference sequence).

This clone has only one observation. The chain carries TRBV25-1 and TRBJ1-6; D is uncertain. The CDR3 runs 15 residues. Germline V lookup: CDR1 MGHDK, CDR2 SYGVNS. Trimming shortened V by 3 bases and J by 3 bases, and 9 bases separated the two germline ends. In DNA form, the CDR3 reads TGTGCCAGCAGTGACGGGTCCGACTATAATTCACCCCTCCACTTT. It codes for CASSDGSDYNSPLHF.

The chain has TRBV5-4 and TRBJ1-2; D gene uncertain. V was clipped by 0 bases and J by 6 bases, with 9 bases between them. Germline V gene sequence: CDR1 SGHNT, CDR2 YYREEE (reference sequence). The CDR3 is made up of 13 amino acids. For the CDR3, the DNA is TGTGCCAGCAGCTTGGGTTCCGGGGATGGCTACACCTTC. Amino acid sequence: CASSLGSGDGYTF.

The CDR3 DNA sequence: TGTGCCAGCAGCGAAACCAGAGGCAGTTCTGGGGCCAACGTCCTGACTTTC. It specifies CASSETRGSSGANVLTF. The chain carries TRBV2 and TRBJ2-6, with D unresolved. The CDR3 extends over 17 amino acids. V was pared by 6 bases and J by 1 base, with 16 bases between. Per germline, CDR1 SNHLY and CDR2 FYNNEI.

The CDR3 region is CASSRQGWEQYF. CDR3 nucleotide sequence: TGTGCCAGCTCAAGGCAGGGATGGGAGCAGTACTTC. The chain combines TRBV6-6 with TRBJ2-7; perhaps TRBD1 as D (5 bases). V lost 8 bases and J lost 7, with 15 bases in between. This CDR3 is 12 amino acids long. CDR1 is MNHNY, CDR2 SVGAGI, per germline (reference sequence).

The J gene is TRBJ1-3, the V gene TRBV6-1; D unresolved. V lost 1 base to trimming and J lost 0 bases, with 7 bases between them. The V gene's germline CDR1 is MNHNS and CDR2 SASEGT. This CDR3 spans 15 amino acids. CDR3 nucleotides: TGTGCCAGCAGTGAAGATGAGTTCTCTGGAAACACCATATATTTT. This encodes CASSEDEFSGNTIYF.

The chain links TRBV18 to TRBJ2-3, with 7 bases fitting TRBD2. The germline gives CDR1 KGHSH, CDR2 LQKENI. Trimming cost V 6 bases and J 4 bases; bases outside gene matches: 10. The CDR3 spans 15 residues. The CDR3 region is CASSQERGPPDTQYF. The CDR3 DNA reads as TGTGCCAGCTCCCAGGAGCGGGGCCCACCAGATACGCAGTATTTT.

This sequence joins TRBV2 and TRBJ1-2, with D tentatively TRBD1 (5 bases). The germline CDR1 and CDR2 sequences are SNHLY and FYNNEI. V lost 2 bases, J lost 4 bases, and 11 bases lay in between. The CDR3 sequence is 14 residues long. CDR3: CASSESSGLYGYTF. The CDR3 nucleotides read TGTGCCAGCAGTGAAAGCTCAGGGCTCTATGGCTACACCTTC.

This chain connects TRBV30 to TRBJ2-1, with 10 bases matching TRBD2. CDR1 is GTSNPN, CDR2 SVGIG, per germline (reference sequence). V dropped 4 bases and J dropped 10; count of bases not matched to a gene: 7. The CDR3 runs 13 residues. CDR3 coding DNA: TGTGCCTGGACCAGCGGGGGGGCGGAGGAGCAGTTCTTC. This translates into CAWTSGGAEEQFF. The full variable domain, completed using reference TRBV30 and TRBJ2-1, is SQTIHQWPATLVQPVGSPLSLECTVEGTSNPNLYWYRQAAGRGLQLLFYSVGIGQISSEVPQNLSASRPQDRQFILSSKKLLLSDSGFYLCAWTSGGAEEQFFGPGTRLTVL.

The chain recombines TRBV7-2 with TRBJ2-7, with D maybe TRBD1 (6 bases). This CDR3 is 14 amino acids long. Germline loops: CDR1 SGHTA, CDR2 FQGNSA. Trimming pared 7 bases from V and 3 bases from J, leaving 16 bases between. This CDR3 reads CASTRVTGVYEQYF. The CDR3 DNA sequence: TGTGCCAGCACCCGCGTGACAGGTGTCTACGAGCAGTACTTC. The full variable domain, with the rest looked up from reference TRBV7-2 and TRBJ2-7, is GAGVSQSPSNKVTEKGKDVELRCDPISGHTALYWYRQSLGQGLEFLIYFQGNSAPDKSGLPSDRFSAERTGGSVSTLTIQRTQQEDSAVYLCASTRVTGVYEQYFGPGTRLTVT.

The chain uses TRBV7-9 and TRBJ2-7, with D tentatively TRBD1 (6 bases). The CDR3 runs 19 residues. V was pared by 2 bases and J by 6 bases, with 29 bases between. The germline gives CDR1 SEHNR, CDR2 FQNEAQ (reference sequence). Here the CDR3 DNA reads TGTGCCAGCAGCTTAAAGGAGTTCCCCAGGGGACGGACTTTTCCCGAGCAGTACTTC. It translates to CASSLKEFPRGRTFPEQYF. Drawing the rest from reference TRBV7-9 and TRBJ2-7, the complete variable domain is DTGVSQNPRHKITKRGQNVTFRCDPISEHNRLYWYRQTLGQGPEFLTYFQNEAQLEKSRLLSDRFSAERPKGSFSTLEIQRTEQGDSAMYLCASSLKEFPRGRTFPEQYFGPGTRLTVT.

This chain uses TRBV25-1 with TRBJ1-3, with D tentatively TRBD1 (5 bases). V lost 5 bases and J lost 9, with 11 bases in between. Germline lookup yields CDR1 MGHDK and CDR2 SYGVNS. The CDR3 extends over 12 amino acids. CDR3 region: CASSKGLRTIYF. In DNA, the CDR3 is TGTGCCAGCAGTAAGGGACTTCGCACCATATATTTT.